The rows below give T cell receptor beta chains drawn from one sample of a study of T cell responses to AZD1222 COVID-19 vaccine. This table comes from immunoSEQ multiplex PCR, and its TCRdb copy is limited to in-frame clones, with some not included. The data show roughly 170,000 clones, with around 90% seen just once and 0.49% held by the top ten. Sample: peripheral blood, taken on day 0 of AZD1222 vaccination. Receptors originate from an adult in good health. CDR3s include the opening cysteine and the closing phenylalanine or tryptophan. The D gene is left open where the match is weak. Clone sizes are given selectively: once, few, many, or a class where the clone is expanded.

J,D,V,size,CDR3,DNA
TRBJ2-7,-,TRBV5-4,-,CASSLDWGASNEQYF,TGTGCCAGCAGCTTGGATTGGGGGGCGTCGAACGAGCAGTACTTC
TRBJ1-4,-,TRBV6-1,-,CASSEFARRGNEKLFF,TGTGCCAGCAGTGAGTTCGCTCGACGGGGAAATGAAAAACTGTTTTTT
TRBJ1-5,-,TRBV27,-,CASSLGRPRDGDQPQHF,TGTGCCAGCAGTTTAGGTCGCCCCCGGGACGGAGATCAGCCCCAGCATTTT
TRBJ1-1,-,TRBV30,-,CAWMLSGEAFF,TGTGCCTGGATGCTTTCAGGGGAAGCTTTCTTT
TRBJ2-3,-,TRBV5-4,-,CASSLAQDTQYF,TGTGCCAGCAGCTTGGCCCAAGATACGCAGTATTTT
TRBJ2-1,TRBD1,TRBV30,-,CAWSAGTGINEQFF,TGTGCCTGGAGTGCCGGGACAGGAATCAATGAGCAGTTCTTC
TRBJ1-1,-,TRBV28,few,CASSLGLRNTEAFF,TGTGCCAGCAGTTTGGGACTGAGAAACACTGAAGCTTTCTTT
TRBJ2-2,TRBD1,TRBV24-1,once,CATRDRVHTGELFF,TGTGCCACCCGGGACAGGGTGCACACCGGGGAGCTGTTTTTT
TRBJ1-2,-,TRBV24-1,-,CATSDLSFGYGYTF,TGTGCCACCAGTGATTTGAGCTTCGGCTATGGCTACACCTTC
TRBJ1-2,TRBD1,TRBV10-3,-,CAIASQGEYYGYTF,TGTGCCATCGCCTCTCAGGGGGAGTACTATGGCTACACCTTC
TRBJ2-6,-,TRBV7-9,-,CASSFALTDAGANVLTF,TGTGCCAGCAGCTTCGCACTGACAGATGCTGGGGCCAACGTCCTGACTTTC
TRBJ2-5,TRBD1,TRBV15,-,CATSSPGQEETQYF,TGTGCCACCAGCAGCCCGGGACAGGAAGAGACCCAGTACTTC
TRBJ1-1,TRBD1,TRBV5-1,-,CASSPPGGGTEAFF,TGCGCCAGCAGCCCCCCAGGGGGAGGGACTGAAGCTTTCTTT
TRBJ2-7,-,TRBV29-1,-,CSVASGTGHEQYF,TGCAGCGTTGCTTCAGGGACCGGCCACGAGCAGTACTTC
TRBJ2-1,-,TRBV6-6,-,CASSYSGGGGSGQFF,TGTGCCAGCAGTTACTCGGGGGGGGGCGGTTCAGGGCAGTTCTTC
TRBJ1-4,-,TRBV6-5,-,CASSYPDLGGLFF,TGTGCCAGCAGTTACCCAGACTTGGGGGGACTGTTTTTT
TRBJ2-6,TRBD2,TRBV19,once,CASSIPAREGGANVLTF,TGTGCCAGTAGTATACCCGCCAGGGAGGGAGGGGCCAACGTCCTGACTTTC
TRBJ2-7,TRBD1,TRBV7-9,-,CASSPRTGEDTYEQYF,TGTGCCAGCAGCCCGAGGACAGGGGAGGACACCTACGAGCAGTACTTC
TRBJ1-1,TRBD1,TRBV4-1,-,CASSQGRTGLDTEAFF,TGCGCCAGCAGCCAGGGGCGGACAGGGCTTGACACTGAAGCTTTCTTT
TRBJ2-2,-,TRBV6-5,-,CASPHPNTGELFF,TGTGCCAGCCCGCATCCGAACACCGGGGAGCTGTTTTTT
TRBJ2-2,TRBD2,TRBV28,-,CASSAGTSGAGELFF,TGTGCCAGCAGTGCAGGGACTAGCGGGGCCGGGGAGCTGTTTTTT
TRBJ1-1,TRBD1,TRBV10-1,-,CASSATGEGFAEAFF,TGCGCCAGCAGTGCTACAGGGGAGGGATTCGCTGAAGCTTTCTTT
TRBJ2-1,-,TRBV5-1,-,CASSLSSSEQFF,TGCGCCAGCAGCTTGTCTAGTAGTGAGCAGTTCTTC
TRBJ1-1,TRBD1,TRBV28,-,CASSRRDRVSEAFF,TGTGCCAGCAGCCGTAGGGACAGGGTTTCTGAAGCTTTCTTT
TRBJ2-1,-,TRBV7-8,-,CASSLAGLINEQFF,TGTGCCAGCAGCTTAGCCGGATTGATCAATGAGCAGTTCTTC
TRBJ1-2,-,TRBV7-3,-,CASSLRDGRGYTF,TGTGCCAGCAGCCTCCGGGACGGACGCGGCTACACCTTC
TRBJ1-5,-,TRBV27,-,CASSLGTGKSFVNAQHF,TGTGCCAGCAGTTTGGGGACGGGAAAATCCTTCGTTAACGCCCAGCATTTT
TRBJ1-4,-,TRBV6-2/TRBV6-3,-,CASSLRSGTSGWGEKLFF,TGTGCCAGCAGCCTACGATCCGGGACATCCGGCTGGGGAGAAAAACTGTTTTTT
TRBJ2-2,-,TRBV9,-,CASSTDPGELFF,TGTGCCAGCAGCACCGACCCGGGGGAGCTGTTTTTT
TRBJ1-2,-,TRBV28,-,CASRFPRVYGYTF,TGTGCCAGCAGGTTCCCCAGGGTCTATGGCTACACCTTC
TRBJ1-2,-,TRBV19,few,CASSDRAYGYTF,TGTGCCAGTAGTGACCGGGCCTATGGCTACACCTTC
TRBJ2-5,TRBD2,TRBV3-1/TRBV3-2,many,CASSVAGETQYF,TGTGCCAGCAGCGTAGCGGGAGAGACCCAGTACTTC
TRBJ2-1,TRBD2,TRBV30,-,CAWRGGSYNEQFF,TGTGCCTGGAGGGGGGGGTCCTACAATGAGCAGTTCTTC
TRBJ2-5,TRBD1,TRBV7-9,once,CASSSPRTGEETQYF,TGTGCCAGCAGCTCACCCCGGACAGGGGAAGAGACCCAGTACTTC
TRBJ2-2,TRBD1,TRBV18,-,CASSPGQTNTGELFF,TGTGCCAGCTCACCGGGACAGACCAACACCGGGGAGCTGTTTTTT
TRBJ1-5,-,TRBV28,-,CASSFWHLRGNQPQHF,TGTGCCAGCAGTTTCTGGCACCTTAGGGGCAATCAGCCCCAGCATTTT
TRBJ1-3,-,TRBV10-1,few,CASSESRVHGNTIYF,TGCGCCAGCAGTGAGTCCAGGGTTCATGGAAACACCATATATTTT
TRBJ2-2,-,TRBV12-5,-,CASGLWSGELFF,TGTGCTAGTGGTCTGTGGTCGGGGGAGCTGTTTTTT
TRBJ1-2,TRBD1,TRBV10-3,-,CAIGGQGHYGYTF,TGTGCCATCGGAGGACAGGGCCACTATGGCTACACCTTC
TRBJ2-7,TRBD1,TRBV27,once,CASSRGTGGRREQYF,TGTGCCAGCAGTCGAGGGACAGGGGGCCGTAGGGAGCAGTACTTC